These T cell receptor beta chains were read from a single sample in a study of neurological immune-mediated disorders. In TCRdb, the 5' RACE reads were re-called with MiXCR into one record per CDR3 protein. The sample records about 55,000 distinct CDR3 sequences, more than 3% being singletons. The sample taken for sequencing was PBMCs. The source is a man aged 30-40 years with multiple sclerosis. Both conserved end residues are part of each CDR3. A D gene is named only where the DNA matches it firmly. For some rows the clone size is stated as once, few or many, or as a class when expanded; others skip it.

NA,TRBJ2-1,TRBV15,many,CATSRVGLGYNEQFF,TGTGCCACCAGCAGAGTGGGACTGGGCTACAATGAGCAGTTCTTC
NA,TRBJ2-3,TRBV5-8,many,CASSLSVSDTQYF,TGTGCCAGCAGCTTGTCAGTATCAGATACGCAGTATTTT
NA,TRBJ2-7,TRBV7-8,many,CASGAGLYSYEQYF,TGTGCCAGCGGGGCGGGACTCTACTCCTACGAGCAGTACTTC
NA,TRBJ2-1,TRBV6-5,NA,CATAPRRYNEQFF,TGTGCCACAGCACCCCGGAGATACAATGAGCAGTTCTTC
NA,TRBJ1-1,TRBV28,many,CASRPEGEGVTEAFF,TGTGCCAGCAGGCCAGAGGGGGAGGGAGTCACTGAAGCTTTCTTT
NA,TRBJ2-1,TRBV4-2,many,CASSQEDGGYNEQFF,TGTGCCAGCAGCCAAGAGGATGGGGGCTACAATGAGCAGTTCTTC
NA,TRBJ2-1,TRBV20-1,many,CSARDRGAHNEQFF,TGCAGTGCTAGAGATCGGGGGGCCCACAATGAGCAGTTCTTC
TRBD2,TRBJ2-3,TRBV20-1,many,CSARSLRGLAATDTQYF,TGCAGTGCTCGATCTTTAAGGGGCCTAGCGGCCACAGATACGCAGTATTTT
NA,TRBJ1-2,TRBV7-8,many,CASSLELGRQGYTF,TGTGCCAGCAGCTTAGAGTTAGGCAGGCAGGGCTACACCTTC
TRBD1,TRBJ2-7,TRBV5-6,many,CASRLTGTYEQYF,TGTGCCAGCAGATTGACAGGGACCTACGAGCAGTACTTC
TRBD1,TRBJ1-2,TRBV28,many,CASRTDRVRTIYTF,TGTGCCAGCAGGACCGACAGGGTACGGACGATCTACACCTTC
TRBD1,TRBJ1-5,TRBV3-1,many,CASSQGQGYQPQHF,TGTGCCAGCAGCCAGGGACAGGGTTATCAGCCCCAGCATTTT
NA,TRBJ2-3,TRBV20-1,many,CSASGQGEGSTDTQYF,TGCAGTGCTAGCGGGCAGGGGGAGGGTAGCACAGATACGCAGTATTTT
NA,TRBJ2-3,TRBV5-1,many,CASSKSYSDTQYF,TGCGCCAGCAGTAAGAGCTACTCAGATACGCAGTATTTT
NA,TRBJ2-1,TRBV20-1,many,CSAYNNGYEQFF,TGCAGTGCTTACAATAACGGGTACGAGCAGTTCTTC